A single sample is the source of the 6 T cell receptor beta chains below, sequenced in a study of early T cells in non-severe SARS-CoV-2 infection. TCRdb re-called the 5' RACE reads with MiXCR, one entry per CDR3 protein. The repertoire holds about 50,000 distinct CDR3 sequences, with 13% as singletons. The sequencing sample was made of whole blood. These receptors came from an adult who was a healthcare worker with PCR-confirmed SARS-CoV-2 infection or an uninfected control (not recorded which).

This clonotype was detected many times. V is TRBV6-4 and J is TRBJ2-1; D remains unclear. The CDR3 has 11 residues. V was shortened by 7 bases and J by 6 bases, with 7 bases between the two germline ends. Germline V gives CDR1 MRHNA, CDR2 SNTAGT. The CDR3 DNA reads as TGTGCCAGCAAAAGTGGCAATGAGCAGTTCTTC. It codes for CASKSGNEQFF.

The rearrangement joins TRBV18 to TRBJ2-5; the D is unclear. Germline CDR1 and CDR2: KGHSH and LQKENI. The V end lost 1 base, the J end lost 1 base, and 10 bases lay between the germline ends. This CDR3 is 15 amino acids long. The CDR3 loop reads CASSPLLQTQETQYF. The DNA of the CDR3 is TGTGCCAGCTCACCACTCTTACAGACCCAAGAGACCCAGTACTTC.

This clonotype has just a few counts. The chain joins TRBV20-1 to TRBJ2-5; 11 bases fit TRBD2. This CDR3 is 14 amino acids long. From germline, CDR1 is DFQATT and CDR2 SNEGSKA (reference sequence). With 1 base clipped from V and 5 bases from J, the junction kept 3 bases outside the gene matches. CDR3 sequence: CSARGLAGLETQYF. CDR3 nucleotide sequence: TGCAGTGCTAGAGGACTAGCGGGGCTCGAGACCCAGTACTTC.

This clonotype appeared many times. The chain links TRBV5-1 to TRBJ2-7, with 7 bases that match TRBD1. With 4 bases clipped from V and 0 bases from J, the junction kept 13 bases outside the gene matches. Germline V gene data show CDR1 as SGHRS and CDR2 as YFSETQ. The CDR3 contains 17 residues. This CDR3 is CASSVLSGGLSSYEQYF. CDR3 DNA: TGCGCCAGCAGCGTCCTGTCAGGGGGTCTTTCCTCCTACGAGCAGTACTTC.

This clonotype was seen more than once but under ten times. The J gene is TRBJ2-3, the V gene TRBV6-1; 10 bases map to TRBD2. V was pared by 5 bases and J by 0 bases, with 11 bases of the junction left unmatched. Germline assignment: CDR1 MNHNS and CDR2 SASEGT. The CDR3 spans 18 residues. CDR3 in DNA: TGTGCCAGCAGTAAAATAGCGGGAGGCAAACCTAGCACAGATACGCAGTATTTT. It translates to CASSKIAGGKPSTDTQYF.

This clonotype occurred many times. The CDR3 DNA sequence: TGTGCCAGCAGCTTATTCGGGCGTTTGCGGGGCCCCCAAGAGACCCAGTACTTC. Its translation: CASSLFGRLRGPQETQYF. The V gene is TRBV11-2, the J gene TRBJ2-5, with D possibly being TRBD2 (6 bases). In germline, CDR1 is SGHAT, CDR2 FQNNGV. The V end was cut by 2 bases, the J end by 1 base, with 20 bases between. CDR3 length: 18 amino acids.